This TCR beta chain was recorded in a study of cytomegalovirus exposure and HLA in healthy donors. The germline gives CDR1 KGHSH, CDR2 LQKENI. The CDR3 spans 12 residues. V lost 8 bases to trimming and J lost 8 bases; unmatched junction nucleotides: 5. Profiled with immunoSEQ multiplex PCR; TCRdb holds only in-frame clones, not every one. The sample includes 110,000 or so clones, 88% of them seen just once. This receptor was obtained from a man aged 18 to 29 in good health and CMV-seropositive. Sequencing was done on a sample of PBMCs. This chain connects TRBV18 to TRBJ1-5; 8 bases line up with TRBD1. The CDR3 protein is CASATGAKPQHF. The CDR3 DNA sequence: TGTGCCAGCGCGACAGGGGCTAAGCCCCAGCATTTT.